This is a list of T cell receptor beta chains from one sample in a study of human T cells and chemical hapten exposure. TCRdb independently ran MiXCR on the RACE reads; one entry per CDR3 protein. The data hold tens of thousands of distinct CDR3 sequences, with roughly a tenth observed a single time. The sequences come from whole blood, collected in connection with sensitization to the hapten diphenylcyclopropenone (DPC). These receptors came from a woman aged 40-49 years with alopecia areata. Some clones in this sample may be carry-over from other donors' samples. CDR3s include the opening cysteine and the closing phenylalanine or tryptophan. D genes are given only for firm matches. Not every row has a clone size; where given, it reads once, few, many or a size class.

abundance	d_gene	j_gene	v_gene	CDR3nt	CDR3aa
NA	TRBD1	TRBJ1-2	TRBV20-1	TGCAGTGCTAGAGGGCAGGGGGGTAACTATGGCTACACCTTC	CSARGQGGNYGYTF
many	NA	TRBJ2-3	TRBV5-1	TGCGCCAGCAGCTGGGACACTAGCACAGATACGCAGTATTTT	CASSWDTSTDTQYF
few	NA	TRBJ1-3	TRBV3-1	TGTGCCAGCAGCCCCAGGGACTCTGGAAACACCATATATTTT	CASSPRDSGNTIYF
many	NA	TRBJ1-1	TRBV4-3	TGCGCCAGCAGCCGGGTCCGGGGCCCTGAAGCTTTCTTT	CASSRVRGPEAFF
NA	NA	TRBJ2-2	TRBV4-1	TGCGCCAGCAGCCAAGTAGGAGTCGGGGAGCTGTTTTTT	CASSQVGVGELFF
few	TRBD2	TRBJ2-4	TRBV20-1	TGCAGTGCTAGAGCGTCAGCGGGGATCATTCAGTACTTC	CSARASAGIIQYF
many	NA	TRBJ1-2	TRBV20-1	TGCAGTGCTAGAGAGGGGTCAGCTTCCTATGGCTACACCTTC	CSAREGSASYGYTF
NA	NA	TRBJ2-3	TRBV7-9	TGTGCCAGCAGCTTAGACCCCGGGGTTAACACAGATACGCAGTATTTT	CASSLDPGVNTDTQYF
many	TRBD1	TRBJ2-5	TRBV18	TGTGCCAGCTCACCAGGTCCGGGACAGGGTGGTGAGACCCAGTACTTC	CASSPGPGQGGETQYF
medium-sized	NA	TRBJ1-5	TRBV4-1	TGCGCCAGCAGCCAAGAAGGACGGGGGTATCAGCCCCAGCATTTT	CASSQEGRGYQPQHF
few	NA	TRBJ1-1	TRBV15	TGTGCCACCAGCAGAGATGGCGGGTCTGCGAACACTGAAGCTTTCTTT	CATSRDGGSANTEAFF
many	NA	TRBJ2-5	TRBV18	TGTGCCAGCTCACCCGATTTCGGGGTGGAGACCCAGTACTTC	CASSPDFGVETQYF
few	NA	TRBJ1-1	TRBV27	TGTGCCAGCAGTTTACTTACAGATTTAAACACTGAAGCTTTCTTT	CASSLLTDLNTEAFF
NA	NA	TRBJ1-4	TRBV7-2	TGTGCCAGCAGACCCCTAAGGGGGGACGGAGAAAAACTGTTTTTT	CASRPLRGDGEKLFF
few	TRBD1	TRBJ1-4	TRBV24-1	TGTGCCACCAGCCCCTCAGGGGGCCAGAGTGAAAAACTGTTTTTT	CATSPSGGQSEKLFF